This is a list of T cell receptor beta chains from one sample in a study of breast tumors, draining lymph nodes, adjacent tissues. TCRdb processed the multiplex PCR reads anew with MiXCR; each CDR3 protein has one entry. The sample contains 9,500 to 14,000 distinct CDR3 sequences, approximately 55% of which appear only once. The sequencing sample was made of breast tumor tissue. The receptors were sampled from a female donor with breast cancer. Some clones in this sample may be carry-over from other donors' samples. Both conserved end residues are part of each CDR3. The D gene is left open where the match is weak. The listing skips clone size in some rows; elsewhere it reads once, few, many or a size class.

TRBV20-1,.,TRBJ2-7,TRBD2,CSAREGGRGFGEQYF,TGCAGTGCTAGAGAGGGCGGGAGAGGATTTGGTGAGCAGTACTTC
TRBV6-1,.,TRBJ1-2,.,CASSVGSVAGYTF,TGTGCCAGCAGTGTTGGCAGCGTGGCCGGCTACACCTTC
TRBV20-1,.,TRBJ1-6,.,CSARDPNNSPLHF,TGCAGTGCGAGGGACCCTAATAACTCACCCCTCCACTTT
TRBV6-4,.,TRBJ2-7,.,CASTKLSRDVSYEQYF,TGTGCCAGCACTAAACTATCCCGGGACGTCTCCTACGAGCAGTACTTC
TRBV25-1,.,TRBJ2-7,TRBD2,CASSFPSGSYEQYF,TGTGCCAGCAGTTTCCCTAGCGGGAGTTACGAGCAGTACTTC
TRBV5-1,many,TRBJ2-7,TRBD2,CASREASGNSYEQYF,TGCGCCAGCAGGGAGGCTAGCGGGAACTCTTACGAGCAGTACTTC
TRBV6-2/TRBV6-3,.,TRBJ2-7,TRBD2,CASSPPTSVSSYEQYF,TGTGCCAGCAGCCCTCCGACTAGCGTAAGCTCCTACGAGCAGTACTTC
TRBV6-5,.,TRBJ1-6,.,CASSHSSYSPLHF,TGTGCCAGCAGTCACAGTTCGTATTCACCCCTCCACTTT
TRBV10-3,.,TRBJ2-1,TRBD2,CAIRGLAGVDEQFF,TGTGCCATCAGGGGACTAGCGGGAGTGGATGAGCAGTTCTTC
TRBV9,.,TRBJ2-1,TRBD2,CASSLKRGSEQFF,TGTGCCAGCAGCCTAAAGCGGGGGAGTGAGCAGTTCTTC
TRBV2,once,TRBJ2-5,TRBD1,CASRVRQGARETQYF,TGTGCCAGCAGGGTACGACAGGGGGCCAGAGAGACCCAGTACTTC
TRBV9,.,TRBJ2-2,TRBD2,CASSQGTSGELFF,TGTGCCAGCAGTCAAGGGACTAGCGGGGAGCTGTTTTTT
TRBV2,.,TRBJ1-4,.,CASLLFREKLFF,TGTGCCAGCCTTCTGTTTCGTGAAAAACTGTTTTTT
TRBV2,.,TRBJ2-5,.,CASSQGTQETQYF,TGTGCCAGCAGTCAGGGGACCCAAGAGACCCAGTACTTC
TRBV6-5,few,TRBJ2-7,TRBD1,CASSSSTGAYEQYF,TGTGCCAGCAGTTCCTCCACAGGGGCCTACGAGCAGTACTTC
TRBV7-8,once,TRBJ2-3,.,CASSLEGDTQYF,TGTGCCAGCAGCTTAGAGGGAGATACGCAGTATTTT
TRBV4-1,once,TRBJ2-7,TRBD1,CASSPMDRFPYEQYF,TGCGCCAGCAGCCCAATGGACAGGTTCCCCTACGAGCAGTACTTC
TRBV3-1,medium-sized,TRBJ1-6,.,CASSRAYDSPLHF,TGTGCCAGCAGCAGGGCCTACGATTCACCCCTCCACTTT